The present T cell receptor (beta chain) was sequenced within a study of regulatory T cells in long-lasting Graves disease. iRepertoire HTBI primers and Arm-PCR of CDR3 regions built TCR beta libraries. TCRdb re-analysed the multiplex PCR reads in MiXCR, keeping a single row per CDR3 protein. The sample has 560,000 or so distinct CDR3 sequences, about 16% seen once. Regarding time point: newly diagnosed GD, antithyroid drugs for less than 3 months. Construction of the TCR library relied on RNA isolated from PBMCs. The CDR3 loop spans 12 amino acids. CDR1 and CDR2 (germline): WNHNN, SYGVQD (reference sequence). Deletions cut 5 bases from V and 8 bases from J, with 9 bases between. These data were likewise used in another study, on T cells in Graves' hyperthyroidism and ophthalmopathy.

The chain employs TRBV10-1 and TRBJ1-4; D is ambiguous. The source material was peripheral blood mononuclear cells (PBMCs), sampled at new diagnosis, from a patient treated with antithyroid drugs. The origin of this receptor is a man between 18 and 29 years old with Graves disease. This CDR3 is CASSYGPEKLFF. In DNA, the CDR3 is TGCGCCAGCAGTTATGGACCCGAAAAACTGTTTTTT.